A selection of T cell receptor beta chains follows, all from one sample in a study of human T cells and chemical hapten exposure. Using its own MiXCR run on the RACE reads, TCRdb lists one record per CDR3 protein. Seen here are tens of thousands of distinct CDR3 sequences, around 30% observed once, and the top ten hold roughly 9.8%. Material: whole blood, obtained in connection with sensitization to the hapten diphenylcyclopropenone (DPC). The receptors come from a middle-aged man with alopecia areata. Some clones in this sample may be carry-over from other donors' samples. Both conserved end residues are part of each CDR3. D genes are given only for firm matches. Only some rows state a clone size, as once, few, many or a class for expanded clones.

size,D,J,V,CDR3,DNA
few,TRBD1,TRBJ1-6,TRBV28,CASSSYGATSQGDSPLHF,TGTGCCAGCAGTTCTTATGGGGCTACGTCCCAGGGGGATTCACCCCTCCACTTT
few,NA,TRBJ2-5,TRBV20-1,CSARDGKDVQETQYF,TGCAGTGCTAGAGATGGGAAAGATGTGCAAGAGACCCAGTACTTC
few,TRBD2,TRBJ2-2,TRBV6-6,CASSYNPAGGNTGELFF,TGTGCCAGCAGTTACAACCCCGCGGGAGGAAACACCGGGGAGCTGTTTTTT
few,NA,TRBJ2-5,TRBV4-3,CASSRGQRDAETQYF,TGCGCCAGCAGCCGAGGACAGCGAGATGCGGAGACCCAGTACTTC
NA,TRBD2,TRBJ2-2,TRBV14,CASRLTTGGPTGELFF,TGTGCCAGCAGACTAACGACGGGAGGGCCGACCGGGGAGCTGTTTTTT
few,NA,TRBJ1-1,TRBV2,CASSSAGRGTEAFF,TGTGCCAGCAGTTCCGCGGGAAGGGGGACTGAAGCTTTCTTT
few,NA,TRBJ1-5,TRBV3-1,CASSQDSLGNQPQHF,TGTGCCAGCAGCCAAGACAGCTTGGGAAATCAGCCCCAGCATTTT
few,TRBD2,TRBJ2-1,TRBV6-5,CASSQSGRAGEQFF,TGTGCCAGCAGCCAAAGCGGGAGGGCTGGCGAGCAGTTCTTC
NA,TRBD2,TRBJ2-4,TRBV3-1,CASSQGTSGGQDIQYF,TGTGCCAGCAGCCAAGGGACTAGCGGCGGGCAGGACATTCAGTACTTC
NA,TRBD1,TRBJ1-4,TRBV5-1,CASSQTGTGGEKLFF,TGCGCCAGCAGCCAGACAGGGACAGGCGGTGAAAAACTGTTTTTT
few,NA,TRBJ2-3,TRBV5-1,CASSPRGTSTDTQYF,TGCGCCAGCAGCCCCCGCGGAACTAGCACAGATACGCAGTATTTT
NA,NA,TRBJ2-1,TRBV20-1,CSAREVNNEQFF,TGCAGTGCTAGAGAAGTGAACAATGAGCAGTTCTTC
few,TRBD1,TRBJ1-6,TRBV4-2,CASSQDQGGDSPLHF,TGTGCCAGCAGCCAAGATCAGGGGGGAGATTCACCCCTCCACTTT
NA,NA,TRBJ2-5,TRBV28,CASSFALVQETQYF,TGTGCCAGCAGTTTTGCACTAGTCCAAGAGACCCAGTACTTC
many,NA,TRBJ1-1,TRBV20-1,CSARFRPGSSNTEAFF,TGCAGTGCTAGATTTCGGCCAGGTTCCTCGAACACTGAAGCTTTCTTT
NA,NA,TRBJ1-5,TRBV19,CASSIVPDGRQPQHF,TGTGCCAGTAGTATAGTTCCAGACGGCCGTCAGCCCCAGCATTTT
few,NA,TRBJ2-7,TRBV27,CASSWAGAAYEQYF,TGTGCCAGCAGTTGGGCCGGGGCTGCCTACGAGCAGTACTTC
few,TRBD2,TRBJ2-1,TRBV6-6,CASSYLVGLADNEQFF,TGTGCCAGCAGTTACCTAGTGGGACTAGCGGACAATGAGCAGTTCTTC
few,NA,TRBJ2-2,TRBV7-3,CASSLGSSTGELFF,TGTGCCAGCAGCTTAGGGAGTAGTACCGGGGAGCTGTTTTTT
NA,TRBD1,TRBJ2-7,TRBV20-1,CSAQGFVPSGEQYF,TGCAGTGCACAGGGGTTCGTACCTTCGGGGGAGCAGTACTTC
few,TRBD1,TRBJ2-3,TRBV7-9,CASSLTWTGGVSDTQYF,TGTGCCAGCAGCTTAACTTGGACAGGGGGCGTATCAGATACGCAGTATTTT
NA,NA,TRBJ1-1,TRBV28,CASRQVTEAFF,TGTGCCAGCAGGCAGGTCACTGAAGCTTTCTTT
NA,NA,TRBJ1-4,TRBV11-2,CASSFRKGEKLFF,TGTGCCAGCAGCTTTCGCAAGGGTGAAAAACTGTTTTTT
few,TRBD1,TRBJ2-5,TRBV29-1,CSVQRGTGTETQYF,TGCAGCGTTCAACGGGGGACAGGGACAGAGACCCAGTACTTC
NA,NA,TRBJ2-3,TRBV4-1,CASSRDRPPSTDTQYF,TGCGCCAGCAGCCGCGACAGACCCCCTAGCACAGATACGCAGTATTTT
NA,NA,TRBJ1-1,TRBV6-1,CASSEPPPLMNTEAFF,TGTGCCAGCAGTGAACCGCCCCCTTTGATGAACACTGAAGCTTTCTTT
once,NA,TRBJ2-3,TRBV20-1,CSARLATDTQYF,TGCAGTGCTAGACTAGCGACAGATACGCAGTATTTT
NA,NA,TRBJ1-1,TRBV24-1,CATSDPLNTEAFF,TGTGCCACCAGCGACCCTTTGAACACTGAAGCTTTCTTT
few,NA,TRBJ2-7,TRBV28,CASSSTPYEQYF,TGTGCCAGCAGTTCGACGCCCTACGAGCAGTACTTC
few,NA,TRBJ1-2,TRBV7-9,CASSSVKQDNYGYTF,TGTGCCAGCAGCTCAGTGAAACAGGATAACTATGGCTACACCTTC
NA,TRBD2,TRBJ2-2,TRBV3-1,CASSRPSGSNTGELFF,TGTGCCAGCAGCCGACCTAGCGGCTCGAACACCGGGGAGCTGTTTTTT
once,NA,TRBJ2-3,TRBV5-1,CASSLRNLGTDTQYF,TGCGCCAGCAGCTTGCGGAATCTCGGCACAGATACGCAGTATTTT
few,TRBD1,TRBJ2-7,TRBV7-2,CASKPGQGSYEQYF,TGTGCCAGCAAACCGGGACAGGGGTCCTACGAGCAGTACTTC
NA,NA,TRBJ1-2,TRBV12-3/TRBV12-4,CASSDRYGYTF,TGTGCCAGCAGTGACCGCTATGGCTACACCTTC
NA,NA,TRBJ1-3,TRBV28,CASSLRVRGNTIYF,TGTGCCAGCAGTTTACGCGTACGTGGAAACACCATATATTTT
NA,NA,TRBJ1-1,TRBV20-1,CSGVSMNTEAFF,TGCAGTGGAGTCTCCATGAACACTGAAGCTTTCTTT
once,NA,TRBJ2-2,TRBV28,CASKRTINTGELFF,TGTGCCAGCAAACGGACCATTAACACCGGGGAGCTGTTTTTT
few,TRBD2,TRBJ2-3,TRBV2,CASVPLAGLTDTQYF,TGTGCCAGCGTCCCCCTAGCGGGATTAACAGATACGCAGTATTTT
few,TRBD2,TRBJ2-1,TRBV6-1,CASSLLAGGDSYNEQFF,TGTGCCAGCAGTTTACTAGCGGGAGGTGATTCCTACAATGAGCAGTTCTTC
few,TRBD1,TRBJ2-7,TRBV5-1,CASSDPGTGSYEQYF,TGCGCCAGCAGCGACCCCGGGACAGGGTCCTACGAGCAGTACTTC
NA,NA,TRBJ2-7,TRBV6-5,CASSYSISRVQGRSRYEQYF,TGTGCCAGCAGTTACTCGATCAGCCGAGTTCAGGGAAGGAGTAGATACGAGCAGTACTTC
NA,TRBD1,TRBJ2-6,TRBV7-2,CASSLRQGTGANVLTF,TGTGCCAGCAGCCTACGACAGGGGACTGGGGCCAACGTCCTGACTTTC
NA,TRBD1,TRBJ2-2,TRBV5-1,CASTPHGTVILNTGELFF,TGCGCCAGCACCCCCCACGGGACAGTTATCTTGAACACCGGGGAGCTGTTTTTT
few,NA,TRBJ1-5,TRBV2,CASSEEQATGQPQHF,TGTGCCAGCAGTGAAGAACAGGCTACGGGGCAGCCCCAGCATTTT
NA,TRBD2,TRBJ2-1,TRBV5-4,CASFPKTGGPYNEQFF,TGTGCCAGCTTCCCAAAGACGGGAGGGCCCTACAATGAGCAGTTCTTC
NA,NA,TRBJ2-7,TRBV12-3/TRBV12-4,CASSLNPSAGHYF,TGTGCCAGCAGTTTAAACCCCTCCGCAGGGCACTACTTC
NA,NA,TRBJ1-3,TRBV4-3,CASSQSSQTASGNTIYF,TGCGCCAGCAGCCAATCTTCCCAGACCGCTTCTGGAAACACCATATATTTT
NA,NA,TRBJ2-1,TRBV18,CASSPLDGLSFF,TGTGCCAGCTCACCACTTGACGGGTTATCGTTCTTC
NA,TRBD1,TRBJ1-2,TRBV7-2,CASSLAYRGRDGYTF,TGTGCCAGCAGCTTAGCGTACAGGGGACGGGATGGCTACACCTTC
NA,TRBD2,TRBJ2-1,TRBV9,CASSVAASGRGDEQFF,TGTGCCAGCAGCGTAGCTGCTAGCGGGAGGGGGGATGAGCAGTTCTTC
few,NA,TRBJ2-2,TRBV5-1,CASSPVGRPTGELFF,TGCGCCAGCAGCCCCGTAGGGCGGCCCACCGGGGAGCTGTTTTTT
few,NA,TRBJ2-1,TRBV14,CASSRPGHPTNEQFF,TGTGCCAGCAGCCGACCGGGACACCCAACCAATGAGCAGTTCTTC
NA,NA,TRBJ1-4,TRBV7-9,CASSSFRQGGEKLFF,TGTGCCAGCAGCTCCTTTCGCCAGGGCGGAGAAAAACTGTTTTTT